These 7 T cell receptor beta chains came from one sample sequenced in a study of tumor-infiltrating lymphocytes in oesophageal squamous cell carcinoma. Each CDR3 protein gets one entry after TCRdb re-called the PCR reads with MiXCR. The data contain under 20,000 distinct CDR3 sequences, roughly 47% of them seen just once; the ten biggest clones take up around 26%. Sequenced material: esophageal tumor tissue. These receptors all come from a male donor with esophageal squamous cell carcinoma.

In this sample, this clonotype turned up many times. The rearrangement joins TRBV15 to TRBJ1-1; D call uncertain. Germline-derived CDR1 and CDR2 are LNHNV and YYDKDF (reference sequence). The CDR3 loop spans 16 amino acids. V lost 5 bases, J lost 4 bases, and 20 bases lay in between. The CDR3 nucleotides are TGTGCCACCAGCCCCCTCCAAAGAGGGCCGGGCACTGAAGCTTTCTTT. Protein: CATSPLQRGPGTEAFF.

The rearrangement joins TRBV5-5 to TRBJ2-3; 7 nucleotides line up with TRBD2. V was clipped by 0 bases and J by 2 bases; unmatched bases: 3. This CDR3 comprises 15 residues. Germline V gene lookup returns CDR1 SGHKS and CDR2 YYEKEE (reference sequence). The CDR3 DNA reads as TGTGCCAGCAGCTTGGGGGCGGGAGCCACAGATACGCAGTATTTT. It is translated as CASSLGAGATDTQYF.

The V gene is TRBV7-6, the J gene TRBJ1-2; D remains unclear. Germline V gene lookup returns CDR1 SGHVS and CDR2 FNYEAQ. This CDR3 spans 12 amino acids. The V and J ends lost 1 base and 4 bases respectively, with 4 bases between them. The CDR3 loop is CASSLEGYGYTF. In nucleotides, the CDR3 is TGTGCCAGCAGCTTAGAAGGCTATGGCTACACCTTC.

The rearrangement links TRBV28 to TRBJ2-5, with D possibly being TRBD2 (6 bases). The DNA end favors TRBJ2-1, so the J call may be wrong. This CDR3 comprises 14 residues. CDR1 is MDHEN and CDR2 is SYDVKM in the germline V gene. In DNA form, the CDR3 reads TGTGCCAGCAGTTCCGGGGGTCCCTACAATGAGCAGTTCTTC. Amino acids: CASSSGGPYNEQFF.

This clonotype is hyperexpanded within its sample. The genes are TRBV6-1 and TRBJ2-1, with 8 bases identical to TRBD2. The CDR3 runs to 13 residues. J lost 7 bases, V lost 8 bases, and 7 bases had no gene match. Looked up from germline, CDR1 is MNHNS and CDR2 is SASEGT. CDR3 sequence (DNA): TGTGCCAGCTCCGGGGGGGCCGATAATGAGCAGTTCTTC. This gives the protein CASSGGADNEQFF.

V and J are TRBV6-1 and TRBJ2-2; D may correspond to TRBD1 or TRBD2 (5 bases each). Trimming removed 6 bases from V and 6 bases from J, with 8 bases in between. CDR3 length equals 12 residues. Per germline, CDR1 MNHNS and CDR2 SASEGT. The CDR3 DNA sequence: TGTGCCAGCAGGGGGCGGGCCGGGGAGCTGTTTTTT. This codes for CASRGRAGELFF.

This clonotype was observed a few times. The J gene is TRBJ2-5, the V gene TRBV5-5; 9 nucleotides agree with TRBD1. The germline gives CDR1 SGHKS, CDR2 YYEKEE (reference sequence). The trim removed 2 bases at V and 5 bases at J, leaving 10 bases unmatched. The CDR3 is made up of 16 amino acids. This CDR3 reads CASSLSRDRDLETQYF. CDR3 DNA sequence: TGTGCCAGCAGCTTAAGTAGGGACAGGGATTTGGAGACCCAGTACTTC.